The 31 T cell receptor beta chains given below trace back to one sample, sequenced in a study of blood T cell repertoires in COVID-19. Sequencing was performed with immunoSEQ multiplex PCR; in TCRdb, only in-frame clones are kept and a portion is missing. The data contain 75,000 to 100,000 clones, 70% to 90% of them singletons. Sequenced material: peripheral blood. All receptors derive from a human donor in a cohort sampled during active COVID-19.

The DNA for the CDR3 is TGTGCCCCCCAACTAGGAGGCACAGTGAACACCGGGGAGCTGTTTTTT. This gives the protein CAPQLGGTVNTGELFF. V is TRBV19 and J is TRBJ2-2; a weak D match, TRBD2 (5 bases). CDR3 length: 16 amino acids. Germline V gene sequence: CDR1 LNHDA, CDR2 SQIVND (reference sequence). Trimming pared 11 bases from V and 1 base from J, leaving 20 bases between.

The chain recombines TRBV5-4 with TRBJ1-3, with D unclear. Deletions cut 1 base from V and 4 bases from J, with 9 bases between. Germline CDR1 is SGHNT and CDR2 is YYREEE (reference sequence). The CDR3 is 14 amino acids. The CDR3, as DNA: TGTGCCAGCAGCTTGCCCGGGTTCGGAAACACCATATATTTT. This translates into CASSLPGFGNTIYF.

The rearrangement links TRBV6-6 to TRBJ2-3; TRBD2 matches 9 bases. Germline V lookup: CDR1 MNHNY, CDR2 SVGAGI (reference sequence). Trimming cost V 0 bases and J 4 bases; bases outside gene matches: 5. The CDR3 covers 16 residues. The CDR3 nucleotides are TGTGCCAGCAGTTACTCAACTAGCGGGCGGCCAGATACGCAGTATTTT. Its protein product is CASSYSTSGRPDTQYF.

V usage is TRBV28 and J usage is TRBJ2-3; maybe TRBD2 (5 bases). Germline CDR1 MDHEN, CDR2 SYDVKM. Trimming left V 6 bases short and J 0 bases short, with 13 bases between. The CDR3 has 15 amino acids. This CDR3 is CASRGLYASTDTQYF. CDR3 DNA: TGTGCCAGCAGAGGACTGTACGCTAGCACAGATACGCAGTATTTT.

This clone was counted between two and nine times. The V and J genes are TRBV7-9 and TRBJ2-1; 7 positions match TRBD2. With 1 base clipped from V and 8 bases from J, the junction kept 8 bases outside the gene matches. The CDR3 spans 15 residues. Germline-derived CDR1 and CDR2 are SEHNR and FQNEAQ (reference sequence). Written as DNA, the CDR3 is TGTGCCAGCAGCTTAGTGATCACTAGCGTCGATGAGCAGTTCTTC. Translation gives CASSLVITSVDEQFF.

This clone was recorded a few times. The chain recombines TRBV13 with TRBJ2-3; TRBD2 matches 9 bases. Germline V gene data show CDR1 as PRHDT and CDR2 as FYEKMQ (reference sequence). This CDR3 contains 17 residues. The J segment lost 0 bases and the V segment lost 0 bases, leaving 4 bases of the junction unmatched. This chain's CDR3 is CASSLGRLAGSTDTQYF. For the CDR3, the DNA is TGTGCCAGCAGCTTAGGCCGGCTAGCGGGAAGCACAGATACGCAGTATTTT.

The chain links TRBV11-2 to TRBJ2-7; 9 nucleotides agree with TRBD1. Per germline, CDR1 SGHAT and CDR2 FQNNGV. J lost 7 bases, V lost 2 bases, and 9 bases had no gene match. This CDR3 spans 15 amino acids. CDR3 region: CASSLRGTGPSEQYF. The CDR3 DNA reads as TGTGCCAGCAGCTTAAGGGGGACAGGGCCTTCGGAGCAGTACTTC.

Written as DNA, the CDR3 is TGTGCCAGCAGACCCTCTCCTGACAGGGTTGGGCAGTACTTC. Encoded protein: CASRPSPDRVGQYF. The rearrangement links TRBV6-5 to TRBJ2-7; TRBD1 matches at 7 bases. The length of the CDR3 is 14 residues. The ends lost 6 bases at V and 9 bases at J; junction bases unmatched: 14. Germline V CDR1 and CDR2: MNHEY, SVGAGI.

This clone has only one observation. The chain combines TRBV6-5 with TRBJ2-7; 8 bases fit TRBD2. This CDR3 comprises 13 residues. Germline values: CDR1 MNHEY, CDR2 SVGAGI. Unmatched junction bases numbered 4, after V lost 9 bases and J lost 0 bases. The CDR3 DNA is TGTGCCAGTTATAGCGGGGCCTCCTACGAGCAGTACTTC. It encodes CASYSGASYEQYF.

The chain recombines TRBV2 with TRBJ1-4; TRBD1 matches at 7 bases. The CDR3 covers 13 residues. CDR1 is SNHLY, CDR2 FYNNEI, per germline. V lost 8 bases, J lost 4 bases, and 4 bases stayed unmatched. CDR3 sequence (DNA): TGTGCCAGCGAGACAGGGTATAATGAAAAACTGTTTTTT. The encoded protein is CASETGYNEKLFF.

J is TRBJ1-2 and V is TRBV5-1, with D tentatively TRBD1 (6 bases). The CDR3 sequence is 15 residues long. Looked up from germline, CDR1 is SGHRS and CDR2 is YFSETQ. V dropped 0 bases and J dropped 8 bases, with 17 bases sitting between them. The CDR3, as DNA: TGCGCCAGCAGCTTGGAATCGTCAGGGGACCGCGGCTACACCTTC. Translating it yields CASSLESSGDRGYTF.

The J gene is TRBJ2-1, the V gene TRBV6-2 or TRBV6-3, with D perhaps matching TRBD1 (6 bases). The CDR3 is 14 amino acids. Germline CDR1 and CDR2: MNHEY and SVGEGT. V was clipped by 5 bases and J by 5 bases, with 13 bases between them. CDR3 nucleotides: TGTGCCAGCAGTAGAGGGGGACGTAACAATGAGCAGTTCTTC. Its protein is CASSRGGRNNEQFF.

The chain couples TRBV19 to TRBJ1-5; TRBD1 matches 10 bases. The germline gives CDR1 LNHDA, CDR2 SQIVND (reference sequence). Trimming at V came to 4 bases and at J to 7 bases, leaving 7 bases not matched to a gene. This CDR3 contains 15 residues. DNA for the CDR3: TGTGCCAGTAGTACCCCGGGACAGGGGACCCAGCCCCAGCATTTT. Translated, it gives CASSTPGQGTQPQHF.

The genes are TRBV7-9 and TRBJ1-4, with TRBD1 matching over 7 bases. The CDR3 contains 15 residues. J lost 1 base, V lost 4 bases, and 3 bases had no gene match. The germline V gene has CDR1 SEHNR and CDR2 FQNEAQ (reference sequence). CDR3 DNA: TGTGCCAGCAGCTCGGGGGACAGAACTAATGAAAAACTGTTTTTT. It codes for CASSSGDRTNEKLFF. The complete variable domain, with remaining parts taken from reference TRBV7-9 and TRBJ1-4, reads DTGVSQNPRHKITKRGQNVTFRCDPISEHNRLYWYRQTLGQGPEFLTYFQNEAQLEKSRLLSDRFSAERPKGSFSTLEIQRTEQGDSAMYLCASSSGDRTNEKLFFGSGTQLSVL.

The J gene is TRBJ2-1, the V gene TRBV28; 8 bases fit TRBD2. The CDR3 is 15 residues long. Germline CDR1 and CDR2: MDHEN and SYDVKM. V lost 3 bases to trimming and J lost 3 bases; unmatched junction nucleotides: 4. CDR3 sequence (DNA): TGTGCCAGCAGTTTGCAGACTAGCGACTACAATGAGCAGTTCTTC. Amino acids: CASSLQTSDYNEQFF. Full variable domain (remainder filled in from reference TRBV28 and TRBJ2-1): DVKVTQSSRYLVKRTGEKVFLECVQDMDHENMFWYRQDPGLGLRLIYFSYDVKMKEKGDIPEGYSVSREKKERFSLILESASTNQTSMYLCASSLQTSDYNEQFFGPGTRLTVL.

The chain joins TRBV18 to TRBJ1-5, with D unresolved. There are 15 residues in the CDR3. Deletions cut 4 bases from V and 0 bases from J, with 10 bases between. Germline-derived CDR1 and CDR2 are KGHSH and LQKENI. The CDR3: CASSLQPYSNQPQHF. CDR3 sequence (DNA): TGTGCCAGCTCACTACAGCCTTATAGCAATCAGCCCCAGCATTTT.

At least ten counts were recorded for this clone. The V gene is TRBV6-5, the J gene TRBJ1-1; no definite D call. In germline, CDR1 is MNHEY, CDR2 SVGAGI. The V and J ends lost 2 bases and 8 bases respectively, with 12 bases between them. This CDR3 spans 13 amino acids. For the CDR3, the DNA is TGTGCCAGCAGTTACGAACCGTCGGGAGAAGCTTTCTTT. Residues: CASSYEPSGEAFF.

The chain joins TRBV6-6 to TRBJ2-5, with 8 bases that match TRBD1. J lost 4 bases, V lost 8 bases, and 9 bases had no gene match. This CDR3 contains 14 residues. The germline V gene has CDR1 MNHNY and CDR2 SVGAGI (reference sequence). In DNA form, the CDR3 reads TGTGCCAGCTCGACAGGGGTTGTCGGAGAGACCCAGTACTTC. It is translated as CASSTGVVGETQYF.

The chain recombines TRBV19 with TRBJ1-1; 9 bases agree with TRBD1. CDR1 LNHDA and CDR2 SQIVND come from the germline V gene (reference sequence). This CDR3 region has 15 residues. Trimming removed 6 bases from V and 0 bases from J; junction bases left unmatched: 5. CDR3 in amino acids: CASSQNRGLNTEAFF. The CDR3 coding sequence is TGTGCCAGTAGCCAGAACAGGGGGCTGAACACTGAAGCTTTCTTT.

The rearrangement links TRBV5-6 to TRBJ2-7; 8 bases map to TRBD1. Germline V lookup: CDR1 SGHDT, CDR2 YYEEEE. The CDR3 loop spans 16 amino acids. The V segment lost 4 bases and the J segment 4 bases; nucleotides outside the gene matches: 13. Here the CDR3 DNA reads TGTGCCAGCAGCCCGCGGCTTAGGACAGGGAGATACGAGCAGTACTTC. It codes for CASSPRLRTGRYEQYF.

For the CDR3, the DNA is TGTGCCAGCAGCTTAACAGGGGGCAGTGTCTCCTTGGAGTATTTT. Its protein is CASSLTGGSVSLEYF. The genes are TRBV7-3 and TRBJ2-3, with 7 bases fitting TRBD1. V dropped 0 bases and J dropped 13; count of bases not matched to a gene: 13. The germline gives CDR1 SGHTA, CDR2 FQGTGA. The CDR3 sequence is 15 residues long.

This chain links TRBV29-1 with TRBJ1-2, with 8 positions matching TRBD1. Losses at the gene ends were 7 bases for V and 4 bases for J; bases not matched to a gene: 8. CDR3 length equals 13 residues. CDR1 is SQVTM, CDR2 ANQGSEA, per germline. The CDR3, as DNA: TGCAGCGCCCGAACAGGGGGTGGCTATGGCTACACCTTC. Its translation: CSARTGGGYGYTF. Full variable domain (rest looked up from reference TRBV29-1 and TRBJ1-2): SAVISQKPSRDICQRGTSLTIQCQVDSQVTMMFWYRQQPGQSLTLIATANQGSEATYESGFVIDKFPISRPNLTFSTLTVSNMSPEDSSIYLCSARTGGGYGYTFGSGTRLTVV.

The rearrangement uses TRBV19 and TRBJ2-7, with D possibly TRBD1 on 6 matching bases. The CDR3 covers 15 residues. Germline CDR1 reads LNHDA; CDR2 reads SQIVND (reference sequence). V was trimmed by 6 bases and J by 5 bases, leaving 20 bases between them. Written as DNA, the CDR3 is TGTGCCAGTAGCATAAATCGATTCAGGGACAACGAGCAGTACTTC. This sequence encodes CASSINRFRDNEQYF. The complete variable domain, with remaining parts taken from reference TRBV19 and TRBJ2-7, reads DGGITQSPKYLFRKEGQNVTLSCEQNLNHDAMYWYRQDPGQGLRLIYYSQIVNDFQKGDIAEGYSVSREKKESFPLTVTSAQKNPTAFYLCASSINRFRDNEQYFGPGTRLTVT.

The chain combines TRBV10-3 with TRBJ2-5, with 9 bases identical to TRBD1. Germline V gene lookup returns CDR1 ENHRY and CDR2 SYGVKD. The ends lost 10 bases at V and 1 base at J; junction bases unmatched: 4. The CDR3 length is 13 residues. CDR3 amino acids: CASRTGAQETQYF. The CDR3 DNA sequence: TGTGCCAGCAGGACAGGGGCCCAAGAGACCCAGTACTTC.

Comments on this clone: The same CDR3 arises from other DNA sequences in this sample as well. The V and J genes are TRBV5-1 and TRBJ2-7; a possible D gene is TRBD1 (5 bases). The CDR3 totals 15 residues. CDR1 SGHRS and CDR2 YFSETQ come from the germline V gene. The V and J ends lost 0 bases and 0 bases respectively, with 10 bases between them. The CDR3 here is CASSLGGTGSYEQYF. The DNA of the CDR3 is TGCGCCAGCAGCTTGGGCGGCACAGGCTCCTACGAGCAGTACTTC. Drawing the rest from reference TRBV5-1 and TRBJ2-7, the complete variable domain is KAGVTQTPRYLIKTRGQQVTLSCSPISGHRSVSWYQQTPGQGLQFLFEYFSETQRNKGNFPGRFSGRQFSNSRSEMNVSTLELGDSALYLCASSLGGTGSYEQYFGPGTRLTVT.

This clone was recorded a few times. The V call is TRBV28, the J call TRBJ2-7; TRBD1 matches at 8 bases. The ends lost 5 bases at V and 2 bases at J; junction bases unmatched: 11. The CDR3 is 16 amino acids. Germline CDR1 is MDHEN and CDR2 is SYDVKM. This CDR3 is CASSIPRTGPPYEQYF. CDR3 DNA: TGTGCCAGCAGTATTCCCCGGACAGGGCCGCCCTACGAGCAGTACTTC.

Turning to this clone: The same CDR3 arises from other DNA sequences in this sample as well. CDR3 sequence: CASSSQNRRGYEQYF. The CDR3 DNA follows: TGTGCCAGCAGTTCACAAAACCGCAGGGGCTACGAGCAGTACTTC. The V gene is TRBV6-5, the J gene TRBJ2-7; a possible D gene is TRBD1 (6 bases). The CDR3 runs to 15 residues. Deletions cut 4 bases from V and 3 bases from J, with 16 bases between. The germline CDR1 and CDR2 sequences are MNHEY and SVGAGI.

The rearrangement links TRBV15 to TRBJ1-3; the D is unclear. V was clipped by 0 bases and J by 0 bases, with 9 bases between them. CDR1 and CDR2 (germline): LNHNV, YYDKDF (reference sequence). CDR3 length equals 16 residues. The CDR3 DNA is TGTGCCACCAGCAGAGATCATGTGAGCTCTGGAAACACCATATATTTT. Its translation is CATSRDHVSSGNTIYF.

CDR3 sequence (DNA): TGTGCCAGCAGTTTGGGACAGGGCAGCTATGGCTACACCTTC. It specifies CASSLGQGSYGYTF. The chain couples TRBV28 to TRBJ1-2; 9 bases map to TRBD1. Trimming cost V 3 bases and J 4 bases; bases outside gene matches: 3. The CDR3 extends over 14 amino acids. Germline V gene sequence: CDR1 MDHEN, CDR2 SYDVKM.

For the CDR3, the DNA is TGTGCCAGCAGTTACTGGACAGGGCAGAACACTGAAGCTTTCTTT. This sequence encodes CASSYWTGQNTEAFF. The chain uses TRBV6-2 or TRBV6-3 and TRBJ1-1; TRBD1 agrees at 8 bases. V lost 1 base to trimming and J lost 1 base; unmatched junction nucleotides: 2. This CDR3 is built from 15 residues. The germline CDR1 and CDR2 sequences are MNHEY and SVGEGT.

The rearrangement uses TRBV19 and TRBJ2-5; TRBD2 matches 10 bases. The junction had 17 bases not matched to a gene; V was cut back by 7 bases and J by 3 bases. CDR1 is LNHDA, CDR2 SQIVND, per germline (reference sequence). The CDR3 has 18 residues. The CDR3 sequence: CASNSIGLAGVGEETQYF. The CDR3 DNA reads TGTGCCAGTAACTCTATAGGGCTAGCGGGAGTTGGAGAAGAGACCCAGTACTTC.